This T cell receptor beta chain was sequenced in a study of blood T cell repertoires in COVID-19 (dated by TCRdb to the early 2020s). Some background on the complete study: Collaborator samples came from the United States, Italy and Spain and covered acute and convalescent phases of COVID-19. The prospective study material was composed of cDNA or gDNA derived from T cells, B-cell-depleted T cells, or PBMCs. The dataset comprised deeply sampled blood TCRbeta repertoires from subjects exposed to, actively infected with, or recovered from COVID-19. The repertoires were released in a freely available public database meant as a resource for research on the immune response to SARS-CoV-2. The samples were drawn from the first 160 participants of the ongoing ImmuneRACE study and from 1,200 or so subjects provided by 6 global collaborators. Sample metadata almost always included a de-identified subject ID, COVID-19 status, age in years and sex. Where available, HLA class I and class II types were taken from metadata supplied by the sample provider and were not determined by assay-based typing. Results the study describes overall, beyond this receptor: The amount of clinical and demographic metadata varied by source and participant and was provided uncurated.

The immunoSEQ Assay, a bias-controlled multiplex PCR, was used to amplify TCRbeta CDR3 regions from genomic DNA. Per the authors' processing: Nucleated cell counts per sample were estimated from amplification of reference gene primers within the assay. To quantify the absolute abundance of each unique TCRbeta CDR3 rearrangement, sequence reads were collapsed and filtered. For each sample, productive Simpson clonality was calculated by taking the square root of Simpson's diversity index across productive rearrangements. Imported from immuneACCESS, the table was reduced by TCRdb to in-frame sequences with V and J called. These copies leave out some clones; in studies compared against another copy, an unresolved V gene accounts for under half, and the cause of the remainder is not known. V and J calls and clone size come straight from that table; D and trimming were deduced from the DNA. The sample includes 200,000 to 250,000 clones, with under 90% observed a single time. Of the sample, approximately 4.9% falls within the top ten clones.

The CDR1 and CDR2 encoded by the germline V gene are ENHRY and SYGVKD. V was cut back by 6 bases and J by 0 bases, leaving a gap of 14 bases between them. Measured from the cysteine to the phenylalanine, the CDR3 is 15 residues long. This entry keeps only the CDR3 DNA: 45 bases, framed from base 1. About this clone: Its antigen is currently not known. It has no much larger one-base neighbor in the sample; base qualities were not kept.

In the prospective study, participants were roughly 18 to 89 years old, resided in 24 geographic areas of the United States, and were enrolled through a virtual design. In the prospective study, participants were assigned to cohorts based on the clinical history participants reported in a screening survey and a study questionnaire. Exposed participants were defined as having been in contact with someone with a PCR-confirmed or clinician-diagnosed COVID-19 case within 2 weeks of study entry. In the prospective study, mobile phlebotomists collected whole blood, serum and a nasopharyngeal or oropharyngeal swab from each participant. Participants in the prospective study had the option to provide additional blood draws and questionnaires over a roughly two-month period. Before DNA extraction, prospective study blood samples were shipped either frozen or at room temperature.

Material: PBMCs or T cells enriched from blood (not recorded which). The sequence joins TRBV10-3 to TRBJ1-1; the D gene assignment is ambiguous. The TCR originated in a woman in her forties or fifties who had been exposed to COVID-19. The sequenced DNA: TGTGCCATCAGCCCATCCCTGGCCATGAACACTGAAGCTTTCTTT. This sequence encodes CAISPSLAMNTEAFF.